Included here is one TCR beta chain sequence, with context. Antigen unknown. V shed 7 bases, J shed 6 bases, and the junction held 11 bases outside the gene matches. This CDR3 spans 15 amino acids. From germline, CDR1 is MNHEY and CDR2 SMNVEV (reference sequence). Donors were nominally healthy when sampled, though unrecorded immune exposures were likely. The data were taken from a study of cytomegalovirus exposure and HLA in healthy donors. Study as a whole: When 300 to 400 donors were genotyped, just over 80% of them were found to fall in the Caucasian-associated ancestry cluster. General study results and limits: In a later analysis, several top co-occurrence clusters appeared linked to parvovirus B19, influenza, CMV and Epstein-Barr virus.

The PCR made use of 60 Vbeta and 13 Jbeta primers. Method: immunoSEQ multiplex PCR; TCRdb's copy keeps in-frame clones and lacks some. The sample has 130,000 or so clones; around 74% are singletons. This clonotype was obtained from a man aged 35-49 years in good health and CMV-seropositive. The V and J genes are TRBV27 and TRBJ2-3, with TRBD2 identical over 9 bases. Sequencing input: PBMCs. CDR3 in DNA: TGTGCCAGCACCCTCCGGCGGGAGGGGTCCGATACGCAGTATTTT. Residues: CASTLRREGSDTQYF.